One sample yielded the 26 T cell receptor beta chains listed below, sequenced in a study of cytomegalovirus exposure and HLA in healthy donors. Use of 60 Vbeta and 13 Jbeta primers characterized the PCR. Method: immunoSEQ multiplex PCR; TCRdb's copy keeps in-frame clones and lacks some. The sample lists fewer than 150,000 clones; about 74% were seen once. The sample comprised PBMCs. The receptors were gathered from a man in his forties in good health and CMV-seronegative.

The rearrangement joins TRBV9 to TRBJ2-7, with D perhaps TRBD2 (6 bases). The germline V gene has CDR1 SGDLS and CDR2 YYNGEE. Trimming shortened V by 3 bases and J by 7 bases, and 26 bases separated the two germline ends. CDR3 size: 17 residues. DNA for the CDR3: TGTGCCAGCAGCGAGGGCTCATGGAGGGGATCTCCGGGAGAGCAGTACTTC. Amino acids: CASSEGSWRGSPGEQYF. Full variable domain (missing parts from reference TRBV9 and TRBJ2-7): DSGVTQTPKHLITATGQRVTLRCSPRSGDLSVYWYQQSLDQGLQFLIQYYNGEERAKGNILERFSAQQFPDLHSELNLSSLELGDSALYFCASSEGSWRGSPGEQYFGPGTRLTVT.

This clone was detected only a few times. Distinct nucleotide sequences in the sample also encode this CDR3. The chain employs TRBV7-2 and TRBJ1-1; no clear D gene. V was shortened by 2 bases and J by 5 bases, with 9 bases between the two germline ends. The CDR3 has 13 amino acids. CDR1 is SGHTA and CDR2 is FQGNSA in the germline V gene. The CDR3 DNA is TGTGCCAGCAGCTTAACCGGTACGACTGAAGCTTTCTTT. It specifies CASSLTGTTEAFF.

V usage is TRBV11-2 and J usage is TRBJ2-3; 10 nucleotides line up with TRBD2. Germline CDR1 and CDR2: SGHAT and FQNNGV. The CDR3 has 15 amino acids. V was clipped by 5 bases and J by 4 bases; unmatched bases: 6. CDR3 DNA sequence: TGTGCCAGCAGCCCCGGGACTAGCGCATCAGATACGCAGTATTTT. As protein: CASSPGTSASDTQYF.

CDR3 residues: CASSSYRGNTEAFF. CDR3 nucleotide sequence: TGTGCCAGCAGCTCATACAGGGGGAACACTGAAGCTTTCTTT. The gene calls are TRBV5-8 and TRBJ1-1, with 7 bases that match TRBD1. V shed 3 bases, J shed 1 base, and the junction held 3 bases outside the gene matches. This CDR3 contains 14 residues. Germline CDR1 SGHTS, CDR2 YDEGEE.

V gene TRBV6-6 combines with J gene TRBJ1-1, with D possibly TRBD1 on 5 matching bases. Deletions cut 6 bases from V and 1 base from J, with 18 bases between. The germline gives CDR1 MNHNY, CDR2 SVGAGI (reference sequence). The CDR3 loop spans 16 amino acids. The CDR3 sequence is CASSTPDSGWNTEAFF. The CDR3 DNA follows: TGTGCCAGCAGCACACCCGATTCAGGGTGGAACACTGAAGCTTTCTTT.

CDR3 coding DNA: TGTGCCAGCAGCTTCACCGGGACAGGGGCCTACGAGCAGTACTTC. This sequence encodes CASSFTGTGAYEQYF. The V gene is TRBV7-2, the J gene TRBJ2-7; 10 bases map to TRBD1. Trimming at V came to 3 bases and at J to 2 bases, leaving 4 bases not matched to a gene. The CDR3 covers 15 residues. CDR1 SGHTA and CDR2 FQGNSA come from the germline V gene. The full variable domain, with the rest looked up from reference TRBV7-2 and TRBJ2-7, is GAGVSQSPSNKVTEKGKDVELRCDPISGHTALYWYRQSLGQGLEFLIYFQGNSAPDKSGLPSDRFSAERTGGSVSTLTIQRTQQEDSAVYLCASSFTGTGAYEQYFGPGTRLTVT.

V gene TRBV5-1 combines with J gene TRBJ2-7; 7 positions match TRBD2. Germline values: CDR1 SGHRS, CDR2 YFSETQ. The CDR3 runs to 14 residues. The V and J ends lost 0 bases and 6 bases, in that order; junction bases with no gene match: 6. As DNA, the CDR3 is TGCGCCAGCAGCTTGGCAATAGGGGAGGGCGAGCAGTACTTC. Amino acid sequence: CASSLAIGEGEQYF.

There are a few counts of this clone. This chain uses TRBV30 with TRBJ2-7; 7 bases fit TRBD1. Germline loops: CDR1 GTSNPN, CDR2 SVGIG (reference sequence). Trimming took 1 base from V and 5 from J; bases not matched to a gene: 8. The CDR3 consists of 14 residues. The CDR3 nucleotides read TGTGCCTGGAGTGGAGGGGGCAGCGTCAACGAGCAGTACTTC. It codes for CAWSGGGSVNEQYF.

This chain uses TRBV9 with TRBJ2-2; 8 bases match TRBD2. The V and J ends lost 1 base and 6 bases, in that order; junction bases with no gene match: 8. This CDR3 comprises 16 residues. Germline V lookup: CDR1 SGDLS, CDR2 YYNGEE. The CDR3 nucleotides are TGTGCCAGCAGCGTAAGGGTGGGGACTAGTCCCGGGGAGCTGTTTTTT. Its protein product is CASSVRVGTSPGELFF. Based on the CDR3 plus reference TRBV9 and TRBJ2-2, the full variable domain is DSGVTQTPKHLITATGQRVTLRCSPRSGDLSVYWYQQSLDQGLQFLIQYYNGEERAKGNILERFSAQQFPDLHSELNLSSLELGDSALYFCASSVRVGTSPGELFFGEGSRLTVL.

V usage is TRBV13 and J usage is TRBJ2-7; 7 bases line up with TRBD2. The CDR3 is made up of 17 amino acids. CDR1 and CDR2 from the germline V gene are PRHDT and FYEKMQ (reference sequence). J gave up 2 bases and V 8 bases, and 18 bases lay outside the gene matches. The CDR3 here is CASARVAGRTFAYEQYF. CDR3 coding DNA: TGTGCCAGCGCCCGGGTAGCGGGTAGGACATTTGCCTACGAGCAGTACTTC.

This clone occurred once. The chain carries TRBV29-1 and TRBJ2-2; no definite D call. The germline V and J ends were trimmed by 2 bases and 3 bases, with 7 bases remaining between them. The CDR3 totals 13 residues. CDR1 SQVTM and CDR2 ANQGSEA come from the germline V gene. The CDR3 here is CSVEQVYTGELFF. CDR3 in DNA: TGCAGCGTTGAACAGGTGTACACCGGGGAGCTGTTTTTT.

This clone has a handful of counts. The chain couples TRBV28 to TRBJ2-6; TRBD2 matches 12 bases. Germline assignment: CDR1 MDHEN and CDR2 SYDVKM. Unmatched junction bases numbered 12, after V lost 6 bases and J lost 0 bases. The CDR3 spans 20 residues. CDR3 bases: TGTGCCAGCAGAAGGGGGCAGACTAGCGGGGGATACTCTGGGGCCAACGTCCTGACTTTC. Translating gives CASRRGQTSGGYSGANVLTF.

CDR3: CASGAGGRSQPQHF. CDR3 DNA sequence: TGTGCCAGCGGGGCAGGGGGGCGTAGTCAGCCCCAGCATTTT. This chain connects TRBV7-9 to TRBJ1-5; 7 nucleotides match TRBD1. The CDR3 is 14 residues long. V dropped 8 bases and J dropped 6; count of bases not matched to a gene: 10. Germline V lookup: CDR1 SEHNR, CDR2 FQNEAQ (reference sequence).

The DNA for the CDR3 is TGTGCCAGCAGTCCACGACAGGGGGGGAACACAGATACGCAGTATTTT. Protein product: CASSPRQGGNTDTQYF. V usage is TRBV28 and J usage is TRBJ2-3; 9 bases agree with TRBD1. Germline V gene data show CDR1 as MDHEN and CDR2 as SYDVKM. The V gene end was trimmed by 5 bases and the J gene end by 2 bases; junction bases not matched to a gene: 8. CDR3 length: 16 amino acids.

This chain joins TRBV6-5 and TRBJ2-7, with TRBD1 as a possible D gene (6 bases). The CDR3 contains 12 residues. CDR1 and CDR2 (germline): MNHEY, SVGAGI. Trimming removed 6 bases from V and 3 bases from J, with 9 bases in between. This CDR3 is CASRGGFYEQYF. The CDR3 DNA sequence: TGTGCCAGCAGAGGGGGTTTCTACGAGCAGTACTTC.

There are a few counts of this clone. This sequence joins TRBV11-2 and TRBJ1-1; the match to TRBD1 covers 9 bases. Germline CDR1 and CDR2: SGHAT and FQNNGV. V dropped 10 bases and J dropped 0; count of bases not matched to a gene: 15. The CDR3 contains 17 residues. The CDR3 reads CATRGQGLGKMNTEAFF. The CDR3, as DNA: TGTGCCACTCGCGGACAGGGGTTAGGAAAAATGAACACTGAAGCTTTCTTT.

The chain employs TRBV27 and TRBJ2-5; D perhaps matches TRBD2 (5 bases). The V and J ends lost 5 bases and 1 base respectively, with 14 bases between them. The CDR3 extends over 15 amino acids. CDR1 is MNHEY, CDR2 SMNVEV, per germline (reference sequence). For the CDR3, the DNA is TGTGCCAGCAGTGGACTGGACGGCGCCCAAGAGACCCAGTACTTC. Amino acid sequence: CASSGLDGAQETQYF.

Only a few counts were recorded for this clone. This chain links TRBV7-2 with TRBJ1-2; no clear D. CDR1 and CDR2 from the germline V gene are SGHTA and FQGNSA. Trimming cost V 4 bases and J 4 bases, with 19 bases left between them. The CDR3 consists of 16 residues. The chain's CDR3 is CASSSGGPARGYGYTF. The CDR3, as DNA: TGTGCCAGCAGCTCCGGAGGACCCGCCCGGGGCTATGGCTACACCTTC.

The V and J genes are TRBV11-3 and TRBJ1-3; D is perhaps TRBD1 (6 bases). The germline V gene encodes CDR1 SGHNT and CDR2 YENEEA. The CDR3 extends over 15 amino acids. V was trimmed by 5 bases and J by 4 bases, leaving 15 bases between them. The DNA of the CDR3 is TGTGCCAGCAGCCCTCGCAGGGGCCTCGGAAACACCATATATTTT. Translated, it gives CASSPRRGLGNTIYF.

The chain combines TRBV30 with TRBJ2-7, with 7 positions matching TRBD1. This CDR3 has 12 residues. The germline gives CDR1 GTSNPN, CDR2 SVGIG (reference sequence). V lost 3 bases and J lost 8; bases outside the gene matches: 7. The CDR3, as DNA: TGTGCCTGGAGGGGTGAGGGGGCAAAGCAGTACTTC. Protein product: CAWRGEGAKQYF.

The chain uses TRBV7-2 and TRBJ2-7; D is possibly TRBD1 (6 bases). V lost 0 bases, J lost 0 bases, and 9 bases lay in between. CDR1 and CDR2 (germline): SGHTA, FQGNSA. The CDR3 extends over 15 amino acids. The CDR3 region is CASSLAGARSYEQYF. The CDR3 DNA reads TGTGCCAGCAGCTTAGCGGGGGCCCGCTCCTACGAGCAGTACTTC.

The rearrangement links TRBV7-9 to TRBJ2-1; 7 bases fit TRBD2. The junction had 19 bases not matched to a gene; V was cut back by 6 bases and J by 5 bases. Germline V lookup: CDR1 SEHNR, CDR2 FQNEAQ (reference sequence). The CDR3 has 18 amino acids. The CDR3 loop is CASSPTLFGSGINNEQFF. The CDR3 coding sequence is TGTGCCAGCAGTCCCACCCTCTTTGGGAGCGGGATAAACAATGAGCAGTTCTTC.

The chain couples TRBV6-6 to TRBJ2-7, with 8 bases that match TRBD2. The V and J ends lost 10 bases and 1 base, in that order; junction bases with no gene match: 12. Germline assignment: CDR1 MNHNY and CDR2 SVGAGI (reference sequence). This CDR3 has 15 amino acids. The CDR3, as DNA: TGTGCCACCACCGGGCTAGCGGGTCGGTCCTACGAGCAGTACTTC. It codes for CATTGLAGRSYEQYF.

This clone was observed once. The chain recombines TRBV19 with TRBJ2-7, with TRBD2 matching 8 bases. The CDR3 runs to 14 residues. V dropped 5 bases and J dropped 2; count of bases not matched to a gene: 5. Per germline, CDR1 LNHDA and CDR2 SQIVND (reference sequence). CDR3 DNA sequence: TGTGCCAGTAGTCTCGGGGGGGGTCCCTACGAGCAGTACTTC. Amino acids: CASSLGGGPYEQYF.

The chain uses TRBV7-2 and TRBJ1-2; a possible D gene is TRBD1 (6 bases). In germline, CDR1 is SGHTA, CDR2 FQGNSA. V lost 5 bases to trimming and J lost 8 bases, with 21 bases between them. The CDR3 is 15 amino acids. The CDR3 region has the DNA TGTGCCAGCAGCCAATCACAGGGCGATGGTGGGGGCTACACCTTC. It yields the protein CASSQSQGDGGGYTF.

The chain has TRBV18 and TRBJ2-2; possibly TRBD2 for D (5 bases). With 3 bases removed from V and 6 bases from J, the gap between germline ends came to 8 bases. Germline V CDR1 and CDR2: KGHSH, LQKENI. The CDR3 consists of 13 residues. CDR3 region: CASSPSVSGELFF. CDR3 bases: TGTGCCAGCTCACCTAGCGTTTCCGGGGAGCTGTTTTTT.